This T cell receptor beta chain came from a study of shared clonotypes between healthy human individuals. Overall study context: CD4 naive and CD4 memory each took three plates per donor, while CD8 naive took two and CD8 memory one. General observations from the study: Tissue TCR repertoires likely differ from these blood-only repertoires.

The CDR3 spans 12 residues. Germline V lookup: CDR1 ENHRY, CDR2 SYGVKD. V gave up 6 bases and J gave up 4 bases, with 10 bases separating them. An assay was performed, and its level was deep. The protocol was immunoSEQ multiplex PCR, while the TCRdb copy is restricted to in-frame clones and leaves out a portion. The repertoire holds about 2,500,000 clones, with over 85% as singletons. Of note for this clone: The target antigen is unknown. Additional DNA sequences in this sample encode the identical CDR3.

Adult donors, all healthy and HIV-negative, had no recent acute infections or vaccinations. The chain uses TRBV10-3 and TRBJ2-7; possible D gene TRBD1, 5 bases. The sequence derives from a young man in good health. The material sequenced was naive CD4+ T cells sorted from blood. The subset was: CD45RA+ positively selected. The CDR3 protein is CAIRDTSYEQYF. As DNA, the CDR3 is TGTGCCATCAGGGACACGTCGTACGAGCAGTACTTC.